These T cell receptor beta chains were read from a single sample in a study of neoadjuvant anti-PD-1 for oral cavity cancer. Sequencing used immunoSEQ multiplex PCR; TCRdb keeps in-frame clones, though not all of them. Among 5,500 to 7,500 clones listed, about two thirds were seen once. This sample comprised PBMCs, obtained before nivolumab (anti-PD-1) treatment. These TCRs come from a person aged 35-80 years with oral cavity squamous cell carcinoma. The conserved cysteine and the conserved F or W are not part of the CDR3 here. Fields, in order: J gene, V gene, D gene, CDR3 protein. D genes are given only for firm matches.

>TRBJ1-2|TRBV18|.
ASSPEKDYGYT
>TRBJ1-4|TRBV5-6|.
ASSIRDLEKLF
>TRBJ1-1|TRBV11-1|.
ASSLGGGPTMNTEAF
>TRBJ2-2|TRBV10-1|TRBD2
ASSLTSGGDSGELF
>TRBJ1-4|TRBV19|.
ASSTSRLEKLF
>TRBJ2-7|TRBV5-4|TRBD2
ASSESGGAGGYEQY
>TRBJ1-1|TRBV6-5|.
ASSSGGSWTEAF
>TRBJ1-4|TRBV6-6|.
ASIPTRGPNEKLF
>TRBJ2-7|TRBV2|TRBD2
ASRLGVVAGNEQY
>TRBJ2-7|TRBV18|TRBD2
ASSPLGTSGVSEQY
>TRBJ1-1|TRBV5-1|.
ASSQSYGRWIEAF
>TRBJ1-6|TRBV11-2|.
ASTPGVGSPLH
>TRBJ1-6|TRBV27|.
ASSLFQTGGGKRSSPLH
>TRBJ1-1|TRBV5-6|.
ASSSTMNTEAF
>TRBJ1-5|TRBV7-2|.
ASSLEGLPNQPQH
>TRBJ2-1|TRBV4-3|.
ASSQDGVRYNEQF
>TRBJ1-5|TRBV2|.
ASSMTVPGNQPQH
>TRBJ1-1|TRBV6-1|.
ASSEAVEAF
>TRBJ2-2|TRBV15|.
ATSPRVAGELF
>TRBJ1-5|TRBV10-3|.
AIRGDTDPQH
>TRBJ2-4|TRBV5-5|.
ASTPRENIQY
>TRBJ1-2|TRBV19|.
ATENYGYT
>TRBJ1-5|TRBV7-2|.
ASSANPGLNSNQPQH
>TRBJ1-6|TRBV7-2|.
ASSLLGDSGNSPLH
>TRBJ2-3|TRBV9|TRBD2
ASSFSTGGGAADTQY
>TRBJ2-7|TRBV7-3|.
ASSSGVWARPYEQY
>TRBJ1-5|TRBV6-5|.
ASSRSSNQPQH
>TRBJ1-2|TRBV19|.
ASSPPTGFVYGYT
>TRBJ2-3|TRBV19|.
ASSSGFGDTQY
>TRBJ1-5|TRBV4-3|.
ASSQVAQNYQPQH
>TRBJ2-7|TRBV4-3|.
ASSPEHDRTREQY
>TRBJ1-2|TRBV10-3|.
AISDGSNYGYT
>TRBJ2-2|TRBV9|TRBD2
ASSASGGNTGELF
>TRBJ1-1|TRBV4-1|.
ASSQDPGLNVGAF
>TRBJ1-6|TRBV6-6|TRBD1
ASSRDRGSSPLH
>TRBJ2-1|TRBV9|TRBD1
ASSVNAGTEYNEQF
>TRBJ2-1|TRBV6-5|.
ASRLVGGGYNEQF
>TRBJ2-3|TRBV9|TRBD2
ASSVSGLVSTDTQY
>TRBJ2-7|TRBV5-6|TRBD1
ASVRTGSSYEQY
>TRBJ1-6|TRBV7-6|.
ASSPLTRPESPVH
>TRBJ2-1|TRBV7-8|TRBD2
ASSKVVPSGGNEQF
>TRBJ1-3|TRBV13|.
ASSLGTNGNTIY
>TRBJ1-3|TRBV19|.
ASSPRTGSGNTIY
>TRBJ1-1|TRBV28|.
ASSLFPINTEAF
>TRBJ2-3|TRBV7-8|TRBD1
ASEDQGVVSGQADTQY
>TRBJ1-1|TRBV10-3|TRBD1
AISGTGSGTEAF
>TRBJ1-2|TRBV29-1|.
SVVVVGGPRGGYT
>TRBJ2-2|TRBV6-5|TRBD1
ASRRQGRTGELF
>TRBJ2-7|TRBV5-4|.
ASSLPTGSYEQY
>TRBJ1-4|TRBV28|.
ASSFPGRGTNEKLF
>TRBJ1-5|TRBV10-2|.
ASKPGNNQPQH
>TRBJ1-5|TRBV6-1|.
ASSEVATAHQPQH
>TRBJ1-1|TRBV13|.
ASSLEKDTEAF
>.|TRBV29-1|TRBD1
SEGDRVIYEQY
>TRBJ2-5|TRBV7-9|TRBD2
ASSLREGRVEETQY
>TRBJ2-2|TRBV13|.
ASSSHGDTGELF
>TRBJ2-2|TRBV4-1|.
ASSTKRASGEYGELF
>TRBJ1-1|TRBV2|.
ASRGRPGSEAF
>TRBJ2-3|TRBV28|TRBD2
ASTAGENPTTDTQY